What follows describes a single T cell receptor beta chain. Its antigen is not identified. This sample stems from a study of cytomegalovirus exposure and HLA in healthy donors. Study in general: Later, an analysis reported that the 120 or so validation repertoires had used the same platform as the approximately 670 first-cohort repertoires.

CDR1 SGHTS and CDR2 YDEGEE come from the germline V gene. The CDR3 is 15 residues long. Between the trimmed V and J ends, which lost 6 bases and 8 bases, there was a span of 20 bases. Study findings and constraints: Associated with cytomegalovirus, according to the listing, were about 160 TCR beta chains.

The approximately 120-subject validation cohort, separate from the approximately 640-subject first cohort, included the donors. This table comes from immunoSEQ multiplex PCR, and its TCRdb copy is limited to in-frame clones, with some not included. The table lists fewer than 200,000 clones, around 96% of them singletons. V usage is TRBV5-8 and J usage is TRBJ1-4; D might be TRBD1 (5 bases). This TCR came from a woman between 18 and 29 years old in good health and CMV-seronegative. The source material was PBMCs. The CDR3 here is CASTPGEGHSEKLFF. CDR3 in DNA: TGTGCCAGCACCCCGGGGGAGGGCCATAGCGAAAAACTGTTTTTT. Full variable domain (rest looked up from reference TRBV5-8 and TRBJ1-4): EAGVTQSPTHLIKTRGQQATLRCSPISGHTSVYWYQQALGLGLQFLLWYDEGEERNRGNFPPRFSGRQFPNYSSELNVNALELEDSALYLCASTPGEGHSEKLFFGSGTQLSVL.